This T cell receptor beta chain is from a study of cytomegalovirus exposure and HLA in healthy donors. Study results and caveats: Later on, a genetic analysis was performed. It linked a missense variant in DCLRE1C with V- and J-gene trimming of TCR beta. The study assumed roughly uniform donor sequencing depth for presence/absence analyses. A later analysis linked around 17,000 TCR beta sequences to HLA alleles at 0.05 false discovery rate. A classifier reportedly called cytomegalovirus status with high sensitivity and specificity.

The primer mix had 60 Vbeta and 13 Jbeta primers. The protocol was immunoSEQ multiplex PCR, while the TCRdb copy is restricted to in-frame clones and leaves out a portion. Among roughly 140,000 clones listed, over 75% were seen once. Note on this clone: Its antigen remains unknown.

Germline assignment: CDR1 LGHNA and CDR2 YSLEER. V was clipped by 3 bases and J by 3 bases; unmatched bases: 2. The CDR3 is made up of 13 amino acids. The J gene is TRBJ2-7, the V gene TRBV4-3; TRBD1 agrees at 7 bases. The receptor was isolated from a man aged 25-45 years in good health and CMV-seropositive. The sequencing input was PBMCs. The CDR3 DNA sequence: TGCGCCAGCAGCCATGGGGACAGCTACGAGCAGTACTTC. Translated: CASSHGDSYEQYF.